This T cell receptor (beta chain) was found in a study of T-cell reconstitution after alpha-beta-depleted transplantation in children. Trimming removed 4 bases from V and 4 bases from J; junction bases left unmatched: 7. Germline CDR1 and CDR2: MGHRA and YSYEKL. The CDR3 spans 15 residues. Unique molecular identifiers were used in preparing the TCRbeta library. TCRdb passed the PCR reads through MiXCR, listing each CDR3 protein once. The sample lists roughly 310,000 distinct CDR3 sequences, roughly 25% seen once, with roughly 9.8% in the top ten. This clonotype was seen repeatedly, ten times or more. The antigen remains undetermined. Findings of the study overall: It was surviving recipient T cells and thymic progenitors that gave some patients high TCRbeta diversity at day 60.

This TCR derives from a male patient aged 10 to 17 who had a stem cell transplant for acute lymphoblastic leukemia, so the T cells may come from the graft donor. V and J are TRBV4-1 and TRBJ2-7; 10 bases are shared with TRBD2. The sample in question was PBMCs, mostly from graft donor cells, obtained 180 days after TCRalphabeta/CD19-depleted stem cell transplant. The CDR3 sequence is CASSLRGLAAYEQYF. The CDR3 nucleotides are TGCGCCAGCAGCCTTCGCGGACTAGCGGCATACGAGCAGTACTTC.